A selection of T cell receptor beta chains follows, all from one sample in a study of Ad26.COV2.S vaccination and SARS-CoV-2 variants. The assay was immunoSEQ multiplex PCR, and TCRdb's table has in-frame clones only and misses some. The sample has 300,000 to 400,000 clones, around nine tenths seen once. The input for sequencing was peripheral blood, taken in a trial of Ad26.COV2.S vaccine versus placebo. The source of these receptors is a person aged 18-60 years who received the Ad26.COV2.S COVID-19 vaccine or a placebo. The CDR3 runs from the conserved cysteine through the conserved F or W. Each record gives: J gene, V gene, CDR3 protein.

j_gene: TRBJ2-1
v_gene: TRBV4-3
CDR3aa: CASSQVSADYNEQFF

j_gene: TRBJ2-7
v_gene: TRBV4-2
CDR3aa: CASSQVTSGRGYEQYF

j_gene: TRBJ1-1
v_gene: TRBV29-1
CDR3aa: CSLTEGAEAFF

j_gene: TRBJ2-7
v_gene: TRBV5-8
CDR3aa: CASSYRYEQYF

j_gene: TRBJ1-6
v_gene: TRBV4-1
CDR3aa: CASASARGSYNSPLHF

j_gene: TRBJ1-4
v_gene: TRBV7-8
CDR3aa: CASSPTGRFNEKLFF

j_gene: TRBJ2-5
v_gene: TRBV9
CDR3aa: CASSVVAGGQETQYF

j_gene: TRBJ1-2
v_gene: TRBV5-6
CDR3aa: CASSDRTYGYTF

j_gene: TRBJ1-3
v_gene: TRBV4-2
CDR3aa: CASSQDQRALMGNTIYF

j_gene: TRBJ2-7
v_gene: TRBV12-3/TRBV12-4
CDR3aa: CASSFRQAGEQYF